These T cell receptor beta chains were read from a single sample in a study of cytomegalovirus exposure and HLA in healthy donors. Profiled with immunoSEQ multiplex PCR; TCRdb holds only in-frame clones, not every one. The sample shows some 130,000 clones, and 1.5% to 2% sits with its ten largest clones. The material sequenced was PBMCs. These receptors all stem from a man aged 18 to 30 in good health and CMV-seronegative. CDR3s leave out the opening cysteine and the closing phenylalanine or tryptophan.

CDR3: ASSLGRATNEKLF
V: TRBV5-1
J: TRBJ1-4

CDR3: ASSRGLVYGDEQF
V: TRBV19
J: TRBJ2-1

CDR3: ASSQRTTANTQY
V: TRBV5-6
J: TRBJ2-3

CDR3: ASRRSGGTEAF
V: TRBV27
J: TRBJ1-1

CDR3: ASSLTSQGHGELF
V: TRBV7-3
J: TRBJ2-2

CDR3: ASSRSGDEQF
V: TRBV7-9
J: TRBJ2-1

CDR3: ASSSGGDQGALNEQY
V: TRBV5-1
J: TRBJ2-7

CDR3: ASSPPGSGANVLT
V: TRBV11-3
J: TRBJ2-6

CDR3: ASSSLPTLAGAGDEQF
V: TRBV7-9
J: TRBJ2-1

CDR3: ASSGDRDTEAF
V: TRBV7-2
J: TRBJ1-1

CDR3: ASSEDRFHHEQF
V: TRBV7-8
J: TRBJ2-1

CDR3: ASSVAPQETQY
V: TRBV9
J: TRBJ2-5

CDR3: ASSREGSEQY
V: TRBV11-2
J: TRBJ2-7

CDR3: ASSYHTGTSTDAQY
V: TRBV6-6
J: TRBJ2-3

CDR3: ASSDWTSGGNNEQF
V: TRBV9
J: TRBJ2-1

CDR3: ASSILDSLYGYT
V: TRBV19
J: TRBJ1-2

CDR3: ASSWGQEQETQY
V: TRBV2
J: TRBJ2-5

CDR3: ASSAIPRANTGELF
V: TRBV7-9
J: TRBJ2-2

CDR3: ASHRERNGELF
V: TRBV7-9
J: TRBJ2-2

CDR3: ASSLRTVAGGYTDTQY
V: TRBV4-3
J: TRBJ2-3

CDR3: ASSWDRANQPQH
V: TRBV19
J: TRBJ1-5

CDR3: ASSPTGFVTEAF
V: TRBV5-5
J: TRBJ1-1

CDR3: ASSLSAGADTQY
V: TRBV7-2
J: TRBJ2-3

CDR3: ASSQSSGDADTQY
V: TRBV18
J: TRBJ2-3

CDR3: ASSGRYGREQYEQY
V: TRBV7-9
J: TRBJ2-7

CDR3: ASSLKRDGQPQH
V: TRBV7-3
J: TRBJ1-5

CDR3: ASSWGGANEKLF
V: TRBV7-2
J: TRBJ1-4

CDR3: ASSSDRVEQY
V: TRBV14
J: TRBJ2-7

CDR3: ASSLDRGDEQY
V: TRBV5-1
J: TRBJ2-7

CDR3: ASSHGEPGELF
V: TRBV7-9
J: TRBJ2-2

CDR3: ASSHRGLGDGYT
V: TRBV19
J: TRBJ1-2

CDR3: ASSPYTDTQY
V: TRBV7-2
J: TRBJ2-3

CDR3: ASSLNRPLAGVTYEQY
V: TRBV5-1
J: TRBJ2-7

CDR3: ASSTGLNSPLH
V: TRBV11-2
J: TRBJ1-6

CDR3: ASSIGTGEEDEQY
V: TRBV19
J: TRBJ2-7

CDR3: ASSLGTEGETQY
V: TRBV11-3
J: TRBJ2-5

CDR3: ASSGRQGLNTGELF
V: TRBV4-1
J: TRBJ2-2

CDR3: ASSAHGRTGANVLT
V: TRBV7-3
J: TRBJ2-6

CDR3: ATSRDSLGGNTIY
V: TRBV15
J: TRBJ1-3

CDR3: ASSSGASGGEKLF
V: TRBV28
J: TRBJ1-4

CDR3: ASSLQLSGANVLT
V: TRBV5-5
J: TRBJ2-6

CDR3: ASSDLQWTRINEQF
V: TRBV25-1
J: TRBJ2-1

CDR3: ASSYTTGVGQY
V: TRBV5-1
J: TRBJ2-3

CDR3: ASSLESGTGGVISGNTIY
V: TRBV13
J: TRBJ1-3

CDR3: ASSLAARNRNTIY
V: TRBV7-2
J: TRBJ1-3

CDR3: ASSNGQGRYGYT
V: TRBV6-5
J: TRBJ1-2

CDR3: ASSQARAGAYLQETQY
V: TRBV4-1
J: TRBJ2-5

CDR3: ASSSGQGFTEAF
V: TRBV7-3
J: TRBJ1-1

CDR3: VSNRDYEQY
V: TRBV6-6
J: TRBJ2-7

CDR3: ASSPTSIARDSSPEAF
V: TRBV7-2
J: TRBJ1-1

CDR3: ASSLVGGYEQY
V: TRBV7-9
J: TRBJ2-7

CDR3: ASSDSSNTEAF
V: TRBV6-4
J: TRBJ1-1